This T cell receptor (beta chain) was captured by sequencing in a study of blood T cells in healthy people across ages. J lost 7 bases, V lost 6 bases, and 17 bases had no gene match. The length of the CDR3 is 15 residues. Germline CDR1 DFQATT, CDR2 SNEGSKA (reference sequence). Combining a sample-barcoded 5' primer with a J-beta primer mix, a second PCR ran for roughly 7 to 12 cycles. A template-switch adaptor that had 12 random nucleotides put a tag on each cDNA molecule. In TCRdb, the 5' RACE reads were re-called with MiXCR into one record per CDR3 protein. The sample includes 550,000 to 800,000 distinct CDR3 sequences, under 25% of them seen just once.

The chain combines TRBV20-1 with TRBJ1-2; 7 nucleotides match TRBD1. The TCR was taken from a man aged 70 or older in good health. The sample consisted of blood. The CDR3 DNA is TGCAGTGCCACCCAACCCCGGCAGGGGGGATTTGGCTACACCTTC. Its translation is CSATQPRQGGFGYTF.